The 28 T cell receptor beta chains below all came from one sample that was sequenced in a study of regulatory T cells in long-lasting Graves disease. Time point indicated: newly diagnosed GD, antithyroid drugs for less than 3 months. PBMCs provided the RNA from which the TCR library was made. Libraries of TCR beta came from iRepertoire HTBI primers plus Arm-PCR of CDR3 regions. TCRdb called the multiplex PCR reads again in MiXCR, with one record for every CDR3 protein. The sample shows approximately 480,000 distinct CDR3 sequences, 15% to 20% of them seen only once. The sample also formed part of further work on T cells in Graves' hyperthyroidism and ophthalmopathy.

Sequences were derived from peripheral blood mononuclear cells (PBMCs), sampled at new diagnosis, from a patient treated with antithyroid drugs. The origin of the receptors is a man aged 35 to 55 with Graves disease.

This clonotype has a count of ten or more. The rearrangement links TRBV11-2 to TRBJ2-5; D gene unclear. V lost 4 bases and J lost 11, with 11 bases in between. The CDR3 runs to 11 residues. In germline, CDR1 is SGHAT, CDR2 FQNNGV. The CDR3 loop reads CASSSGRRQYF. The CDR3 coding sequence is TGTGCCAGCAGCTCCGGAAGGAGACAGTACTTC.

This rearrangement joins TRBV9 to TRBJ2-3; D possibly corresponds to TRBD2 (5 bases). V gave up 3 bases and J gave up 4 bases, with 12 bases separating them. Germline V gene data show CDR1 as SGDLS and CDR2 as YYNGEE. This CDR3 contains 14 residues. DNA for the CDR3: TGTGCCAGCAGCGGCGGACTGGGGTCAGATACGCAGTATTTT. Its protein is CASSGGLGSDTQYF.

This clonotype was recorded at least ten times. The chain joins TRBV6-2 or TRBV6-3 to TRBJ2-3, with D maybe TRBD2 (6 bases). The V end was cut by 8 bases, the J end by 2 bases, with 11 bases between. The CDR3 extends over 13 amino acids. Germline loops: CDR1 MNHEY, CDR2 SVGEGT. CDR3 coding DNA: TGTGCCAGCGCCAGGGACTTCACAGATACGCAGTATTTT. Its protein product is CASARDFTDTQYF.

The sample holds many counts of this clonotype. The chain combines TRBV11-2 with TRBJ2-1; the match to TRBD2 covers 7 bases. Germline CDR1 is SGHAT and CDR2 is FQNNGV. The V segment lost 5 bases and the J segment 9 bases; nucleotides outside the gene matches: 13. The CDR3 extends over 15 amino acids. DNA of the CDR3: TGTGCCAGCAGCCCAGAAGCGGGAAGGTGGGGTGAGCAGTTCTTC. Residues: CASSPEAGRWGEQFF.

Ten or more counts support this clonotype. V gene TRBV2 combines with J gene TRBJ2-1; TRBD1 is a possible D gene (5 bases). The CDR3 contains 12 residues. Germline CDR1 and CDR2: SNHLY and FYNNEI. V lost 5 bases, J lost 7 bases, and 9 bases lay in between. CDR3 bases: TGTGCCAGCAGTCCAGGGAAAAATGAGCAGTTCTTC. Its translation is CASSPGKNEQFF.

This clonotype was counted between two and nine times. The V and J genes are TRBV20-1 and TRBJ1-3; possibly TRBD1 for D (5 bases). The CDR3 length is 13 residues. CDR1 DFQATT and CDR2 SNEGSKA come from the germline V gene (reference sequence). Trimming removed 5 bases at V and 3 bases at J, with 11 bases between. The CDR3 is CSAPTGDGNTIYF. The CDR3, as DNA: TGCAGTGCTCCCACGGGGGATGGAAACACCATATATTTT.

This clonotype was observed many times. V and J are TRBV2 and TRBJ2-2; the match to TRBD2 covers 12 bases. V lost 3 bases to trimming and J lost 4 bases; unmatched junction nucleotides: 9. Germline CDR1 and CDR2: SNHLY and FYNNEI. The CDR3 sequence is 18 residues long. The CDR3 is CASSETTSGRGSTGELFF. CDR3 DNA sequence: TGTGCCAGCAGTGAGACGACTAGCGGGAGAGGAAGCACCGGGGAGCTGTTTTTT.

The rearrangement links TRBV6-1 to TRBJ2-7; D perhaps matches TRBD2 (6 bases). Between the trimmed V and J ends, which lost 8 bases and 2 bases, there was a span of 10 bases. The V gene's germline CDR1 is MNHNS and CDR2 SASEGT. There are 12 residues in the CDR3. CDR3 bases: TGTGCCAGCGGGACTCAGACCTACGAGCAGTACTTC. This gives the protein CASGTQTYEQYF.

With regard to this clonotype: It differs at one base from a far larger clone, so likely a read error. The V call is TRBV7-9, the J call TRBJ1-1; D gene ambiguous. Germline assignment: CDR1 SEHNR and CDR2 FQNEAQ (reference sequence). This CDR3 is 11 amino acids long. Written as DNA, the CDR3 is TGTGCCAGCAGCTTTCAGACTGAAACTTTCTTT. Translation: CASSFQTETFF.

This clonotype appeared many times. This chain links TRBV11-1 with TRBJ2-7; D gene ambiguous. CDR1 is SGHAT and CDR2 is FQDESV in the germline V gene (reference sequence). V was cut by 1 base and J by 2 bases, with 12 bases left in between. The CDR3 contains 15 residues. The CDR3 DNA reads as TGTGCCAGCAGCTTAGAAGGTAAAGGGCCCTACGAGCAGTACTTC. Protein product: CASSLEGKGPYEQYF.

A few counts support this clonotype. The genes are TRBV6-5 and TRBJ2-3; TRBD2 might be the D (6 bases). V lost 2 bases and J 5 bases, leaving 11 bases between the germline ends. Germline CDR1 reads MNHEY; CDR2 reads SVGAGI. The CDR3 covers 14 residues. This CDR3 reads CASSYGPGGDTQYF. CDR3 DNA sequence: TGTGCCAGCAGTTACGGCCCCGGGGGAGATACGCAGTATTTT.

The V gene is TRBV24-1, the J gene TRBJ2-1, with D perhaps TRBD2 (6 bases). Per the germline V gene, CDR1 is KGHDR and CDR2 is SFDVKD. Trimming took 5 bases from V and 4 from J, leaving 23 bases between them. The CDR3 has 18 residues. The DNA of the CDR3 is TGTGCCACCAGTGGCGGCTACCAGGGACGGGAGAGTTACAATGAGCAGTTCTTC. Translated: CATSGGYQGRESYNEQFF.

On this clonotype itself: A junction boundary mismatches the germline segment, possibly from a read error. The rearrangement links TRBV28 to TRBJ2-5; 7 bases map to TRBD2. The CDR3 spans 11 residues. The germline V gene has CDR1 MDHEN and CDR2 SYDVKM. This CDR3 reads CASRGGETQHF. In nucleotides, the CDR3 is TGTGCCAGCAGGGGAGGGGAGACCCAGCACTTC.

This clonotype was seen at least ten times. The CDR3 DNA reads TGTGCCAGCAGTTACTCCGGGACAGGGATCTACGAGCAGTACTTC. This codes for CASSYSGTGIYEQYF. This chain uses TRBV28 with TRBJ2-7; 9 nucleotides match TRBD1. Trimming at V came to 4 bases and at J to 3 bases, leaving 7 bases not matched to a gene. Germline CDR1 and CDR2: MDHEN and SYDVKM. The CDR3 runs 15 residues.

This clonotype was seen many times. The CDR3 DNA sequence: TGTGCCAGCACCTGGAGCGGGAGGGCCAAGGAGACCCAGTACTTC. This translates into CASTWSGRAKETQYF. This chain links TRBV12-3 or TRBV12-4 with TRBJ2-5; 10 bases align to TRBD2. The CDR3 covers 15 residues. J lost 5 bases, V lost 7 bases, and 10 bases had no gene match.

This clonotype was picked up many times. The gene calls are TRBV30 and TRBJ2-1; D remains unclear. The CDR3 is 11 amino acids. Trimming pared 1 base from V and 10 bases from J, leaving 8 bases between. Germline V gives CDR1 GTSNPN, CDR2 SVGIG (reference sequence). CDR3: CAWSARREQFF. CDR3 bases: TGTGCCTGGAGTGCGAGGCGGGAGCAGTTCTTC.

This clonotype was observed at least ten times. As DNA, the CDR3 is TGTGCCAGCAGCGGGAGGCCATTCACAGATACGCAGTATTTT. Protein product: CASSGRPFTDTQYF. The chain combines TRBV27 with TRBJ2-3; TRBD2 matches at 7 bases. The CDR3 loop spans 14 amino acids. The V gene end was trimmed by 6 bases and the J gene end by 2 bases; junction bases not matched to a gene: 5. Germline V lookup: CDR1 MNHEY, CDR2 SMNVEV (reference sequence).

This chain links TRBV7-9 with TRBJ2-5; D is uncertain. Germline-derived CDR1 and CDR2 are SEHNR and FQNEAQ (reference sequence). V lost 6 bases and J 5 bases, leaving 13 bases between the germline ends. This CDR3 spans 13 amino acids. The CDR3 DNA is TGTGCCAGCAGGCCGGAGTCGCGGGAGACCCAGTACTTC. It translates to CASRPESRETQYF.

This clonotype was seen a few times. In DNA form, the CDR3 reads TGCAGTGCTAGAAGTGAAGGGAAATCAAGGGAGCAGTACTTC. Its translation: CSARSEGKSREQYF. This chain links TRBV20-1 with TRBJ2-7; D gene uncertain. This CDR3 comprises 14 residues. Germline CDR1 and CDR2: DFQATT and SNEGSKA (reference sequence). Trimming cost V 2 bases and J 7 bases, with 18 bases left between them.

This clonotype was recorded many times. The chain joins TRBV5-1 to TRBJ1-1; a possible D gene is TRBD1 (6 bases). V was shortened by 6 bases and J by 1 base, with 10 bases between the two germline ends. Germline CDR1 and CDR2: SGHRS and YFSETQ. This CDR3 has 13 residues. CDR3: CASKGGKNTEAFF. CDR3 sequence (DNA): TGCGCCAGCAAGGGGGGGAAGAACACTGAAGCTTTCTTT.

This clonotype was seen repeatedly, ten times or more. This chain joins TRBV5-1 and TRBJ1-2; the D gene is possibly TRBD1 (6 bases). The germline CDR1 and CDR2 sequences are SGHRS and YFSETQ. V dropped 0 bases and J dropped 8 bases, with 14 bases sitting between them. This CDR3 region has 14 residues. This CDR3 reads CASSLVPGAGGYTF. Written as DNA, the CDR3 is TGCGCCAGCAGCTTGGTTCCGGGGGCGGGAGGCTACACCTTC.

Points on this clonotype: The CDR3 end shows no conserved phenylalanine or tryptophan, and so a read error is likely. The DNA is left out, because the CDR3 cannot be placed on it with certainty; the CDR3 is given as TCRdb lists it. The CDR3 spells CASSAAGTGPRWGL. The chain is built from TRBV2 and TRBJ2-7; TRBD1 is taken as the D call from the table, unchecked against the DNA. The CDR3 contains 14 residues when both ends are counted. Germline V gene lookup returns CDR1 SNHLY and CDR2 FYNNEI.

In DNA, the CDR3 is TGTGCCAGCAGCCAACACACAGGGGCCCCCCATTTT. It encodes CASSQHTGAPHF. The chain employs TRBV7-2 and TRBJ1-5; 7 nucleotides align to TRBD1. The CDR3 spans 12 residues. The germline CDR1 and CDR2 sequences are SGHTA and FQGNSA. V trimming: 5 bases; J trimming: 16 bases; junction bases outside the gene matches: 11.

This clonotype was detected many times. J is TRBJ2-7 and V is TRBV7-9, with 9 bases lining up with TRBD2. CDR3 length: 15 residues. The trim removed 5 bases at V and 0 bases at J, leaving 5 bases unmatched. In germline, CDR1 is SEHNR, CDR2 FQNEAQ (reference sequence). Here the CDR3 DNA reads TGTGCCAGCAGCCTTAATAGCGGGGGCTCCTACGAGCAGTACTTC. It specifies CASSLNSGGSYEQYF.

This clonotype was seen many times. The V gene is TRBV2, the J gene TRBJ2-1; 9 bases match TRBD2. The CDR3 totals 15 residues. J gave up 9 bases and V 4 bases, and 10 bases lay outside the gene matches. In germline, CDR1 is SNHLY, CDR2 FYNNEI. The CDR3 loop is CASSVGASGIGEQFF. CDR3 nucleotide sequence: TGTGCCAGCAGTGTAGGGGCTAGCGGGATCGGTGAGCAGTTCTTC.

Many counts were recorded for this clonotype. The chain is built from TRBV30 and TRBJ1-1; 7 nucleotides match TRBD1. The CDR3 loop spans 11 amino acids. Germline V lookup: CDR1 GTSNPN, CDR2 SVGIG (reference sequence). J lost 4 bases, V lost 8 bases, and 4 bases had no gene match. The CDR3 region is CAQGVITEAFF. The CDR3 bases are TGTGCCCAGGGGGTAATCACTGAAGCTTTCTTT.

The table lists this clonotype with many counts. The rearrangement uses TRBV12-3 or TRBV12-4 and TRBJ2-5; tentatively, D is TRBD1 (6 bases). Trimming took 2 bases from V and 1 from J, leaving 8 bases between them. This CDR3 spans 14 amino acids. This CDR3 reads CASSLQGTQETQYF. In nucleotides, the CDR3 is TGTGCCAGCAGTTTACAGGGGACCCAAGAGACCCAGTACTTC.

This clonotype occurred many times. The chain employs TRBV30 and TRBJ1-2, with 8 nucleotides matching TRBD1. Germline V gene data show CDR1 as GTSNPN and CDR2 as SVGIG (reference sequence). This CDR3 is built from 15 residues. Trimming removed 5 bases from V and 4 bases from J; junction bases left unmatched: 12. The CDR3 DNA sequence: TGTGCCTGGTCCCGTCCCGGACAGGGCTTCTATGGCTACACCTTC. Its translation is CAWSRPGQGFYGYTF.